The sample holds a few counts of the clone carrying this TCR beta chain. This table comes from immunoSEQ multiplex PCR, and its TCRdb copy is limited to in-frame clones, with some not included. The sample lists around 140,000 clones, 75% to 85% seen once, with 3% to 4.5% in the top ten. The data stem from a study of blood T cell repertoires in COVID-19. Study in general: Acute and convalescent COVID-19 samples came from the United States, Italy and Spain.

The CDR3 is 16 residues long. Per germline, CDR1 SEHNR and CDR2 FQNEAQ (reference sequence). V lost 5 bases to trimming and J lost 1 base, with 17 bases between them. Sequenced sample: peripheral blood. This sequence originates from a man in his 70s who had recovered from COVID-19. This chain connects TRBV7-9 to TRBJ1-1; perhaps TRBD1 as D (6 bases). CDR3 protein: CASSPTLSTGNTEAFF. In nucleotides, the CDR3 is TGTGCCAGCAGCCCCACCCTGTCGACAGGGAACACTGAAGCTTTCTTT.